This T cell receptor beta chain stems from a study of CD8+CD57+ T cells in acquired aplastic anemia. For CDR3 and TCR beta VDJ profiling, genomic DNA was the template used. TCRdb passed the reads through MiXCR, listing each CDR3 protein once. The table includes about 180,000 distinct CDR3 sequences, 45% to 50% detected once. Trimming took off 5 bases at V and 9 bases at J, with 11 bases between the two ends. The CDR3 runs 12 residues. The sequenced material came from sorted CD4+, CD8+, or CD8+CD57+ T cells (not recorded which) from PBMCs. The TCR sequence derives from a human donor in good health. The rearrangement uses TRBV12-3 or TRBV12-4 and TRBJ2-1; D uncertain. The DNA of the CDR3 is TGTGCCAGCAGTCCCCCTCTTGGTGAGCAGTTCTTC. Protein product: CASSPPLGEQFF.